One T cell receptor beta chain is described in this entry. Its target is not known. This record belongs to a study of cytomegalovirus exposure and HLA in healthy donors. Study observations and caveats: With high specificity and sensitivity, the classifier reportedly diagnosed cytomegalovirus status. Cytomegalovirus association was assigned to approximately 160 TCR beta chains.

This CDR3 has 11 amino acids. The germline V and J ends were trimmed by 3 bases and 12 bases, with 12 bases remaining between them. Germline V gene data show CDR1 as GTSNPN and CDR2 as SVGIG (reference sequence). Libraries were prepared by immunoSEQ multiplex PCR; TCRdb keeps only in-frame clonotypes and omits some of them. The data show tens of thousands of clones, 90% seen once. The sample comprised PBMCs. The J gene is TRBJ1-5, the V gene TRBV30; D is ambiguous. The sequence was collected from a man between 18 and 29 years old in good health and CMV-seronegative. CDR3 DNA: TGTGCCTGGAGCGGGGAAGGGCTCCAGCATTTT. Its translation is CAWSGEGLQHF.